The 2 T cell receptor beta chains given below trace back to one sample, sequenced in a study of molecular identifiers for immune sequencing clone quantification. TCRdb re-called the PCR reads with MiXCR, one entry per CDR3 protein. Of under 600,000 distinct CDR3 sequences detected, about 22% appear once; the ten largest clones hold about 0.8%. The source material was naive CD8+ T cells from blood, with Jurkat cell RNA spiked in. Subset reported: FACS-sorted CD8+CD4-CCR7+CD45RA+ naive T cells. The origin of the receptors is a human donor in good health. Some libraries in this study had Jurkat cell RNA spiked in.

This clonotype was observed a handful of times. The J gene is TRBJ2-3, the V gene TRBV29-1; the match to TRBD2 covers 7 bases. This CDR3 contains 14 residues. Unmatched junction bases numbered 8, after V lost 4 bases and J lost 4 bases. The germline V gene has CDR1 SQVTM and CDR2 ANQGSEA. The CDR3 nucleotides are TGCAGCGTTGTTCTCGCGGGAGAGTCAGATACGCAGTATTTT. It translates to CSVVLAGESDTQYF.

The V gene is TRBV12-3 or TRBV12-4, the J gene TRBJ2-3; 9 bases fit TRBD1. This CDR3 has 17 amino acids. Trimming at V came to 5 bases and at J to 1 base, leaving 10 bases not matched to a gene. The CDR3 sequence is CASSPYRTGEGTDTQYF. CDR3 nucleotide sequence: TGTGCCAGCAGTCCCTACAGGACAGGGGAGGGCACAGATACGCAGTATTTT.